The following is a T cell receptor beta chain sequence with its context. The source of the sample is a study of blood T cell repertoires in COVID-19. Ages ranged from about 18 to 89 years, with residence in more than 20 US areas. The CDR3 consists of 15 residues. V lost 2 bases, J lost 8 bases, and 5 bases stayed unmatched. Germline loops: CDR1 WNHNN, CDR2 SYGVQD (reference sequence). In the original analysis: Reference gene primer amplification gave nucleated cell count estimates. Assay: immunoSEQ multiplex PCR; the TCRdb copy retains only in-frame clones and omits some. V, J and clone size are those of that table, while D and trimming were read from the DNA. The repertoire holds a few hundred thousand clones, with approximately 80% as singletons.

Specimen: PBMCs or T cells enriched from blood (not recorded which). This TCR came from a woman aged 35 to 49 with acute COVID-19. V is TRBV10-1 and J is TRBJ2-4, with TRBD1 matching 11 bases. CDR3 loop: CASSEGQGAKYIQYF. CDR3 nucleotides: TGCGCCAGCAGTGAGGGACAGGGGGCGAAGTACATTCAGTACTTC.